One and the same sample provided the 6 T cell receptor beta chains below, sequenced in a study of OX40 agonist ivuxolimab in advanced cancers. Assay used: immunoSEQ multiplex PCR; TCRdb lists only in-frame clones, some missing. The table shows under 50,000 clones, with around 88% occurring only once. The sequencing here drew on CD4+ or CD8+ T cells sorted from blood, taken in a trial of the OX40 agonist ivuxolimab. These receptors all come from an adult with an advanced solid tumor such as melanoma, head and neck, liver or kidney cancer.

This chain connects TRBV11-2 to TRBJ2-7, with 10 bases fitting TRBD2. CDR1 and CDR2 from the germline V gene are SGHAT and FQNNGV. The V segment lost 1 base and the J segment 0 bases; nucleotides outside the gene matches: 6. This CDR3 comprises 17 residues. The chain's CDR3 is CASSLVLAGASSYEQYF. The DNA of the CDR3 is TGTGCCAGCAGCTTAGTCCTAGCGGGGGCAAGCTCCTACGAGCAGTACTTC.

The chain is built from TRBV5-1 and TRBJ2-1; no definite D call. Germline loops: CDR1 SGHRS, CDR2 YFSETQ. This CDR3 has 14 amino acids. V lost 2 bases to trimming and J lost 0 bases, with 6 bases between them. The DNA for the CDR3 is TGCGCCAGCAGCTTAGTAAGCTCCTACAATGAGCAGTTCTTC. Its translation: CASSLVSSYNEQFF. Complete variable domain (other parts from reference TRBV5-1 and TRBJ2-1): KAGVTQTPRYLIKTRGQQVTLSCSPISGHRSVSWYQQTPGQGLQFLFEYFSETQRNKGNFPGRFSGRQFSNSRSEMNVSTLELGDSALYLCASSLVSSYNEQFFGPGTRLTVL.

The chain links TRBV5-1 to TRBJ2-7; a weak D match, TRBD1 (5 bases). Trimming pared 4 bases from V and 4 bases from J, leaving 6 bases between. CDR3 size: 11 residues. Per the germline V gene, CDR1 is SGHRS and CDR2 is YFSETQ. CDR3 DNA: TGCGCCAGCAGCCAGGGATACGAGCAGTACTTC. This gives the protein CASSQGYEQYF. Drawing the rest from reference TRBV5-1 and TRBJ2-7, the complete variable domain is KAGVTQTPRYLIKTRGQQVTLSCSPISGHRSVSWYQQTPGQGLQFLFEYFSETQRNKGNFPGRFSGRQFSNSRSEMNVSTLELGDSALYLCASSQGYEQYFGPGTRLTVT.

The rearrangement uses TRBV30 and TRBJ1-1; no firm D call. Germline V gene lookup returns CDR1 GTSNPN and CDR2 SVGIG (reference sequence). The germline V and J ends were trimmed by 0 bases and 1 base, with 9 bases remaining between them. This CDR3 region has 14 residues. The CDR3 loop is CAWSVGSGNTEAFF. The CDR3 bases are TGTGCCTGGAGTGTGGGGTCGGGGAACACTGAAGCTTTCTTT.

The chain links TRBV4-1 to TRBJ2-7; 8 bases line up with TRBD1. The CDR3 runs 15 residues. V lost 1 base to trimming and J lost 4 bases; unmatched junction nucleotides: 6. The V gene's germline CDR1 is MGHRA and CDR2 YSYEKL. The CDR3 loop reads CASSQGTRGRYEQYF. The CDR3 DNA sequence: TGCGCCAGCAGCCAAGGTACCAGGGGGCGATACGAGCAGTACTTC.

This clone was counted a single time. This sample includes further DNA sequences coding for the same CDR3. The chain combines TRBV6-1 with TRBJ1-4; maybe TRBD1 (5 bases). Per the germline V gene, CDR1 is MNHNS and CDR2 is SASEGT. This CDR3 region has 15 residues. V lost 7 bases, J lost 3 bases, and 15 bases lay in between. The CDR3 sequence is CASNEQQEPNEKLFF. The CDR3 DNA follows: TGTGCCAGCAATGAGCAACAGGAGCCTAATGAAAAACTGTTTTTT.